These T cell receptor beta chains were read from a single sample in a study of cytomegalovirus exposure and HLA in healthy donors. Data came from immunoSEQ multiplex PCR; TCRdb stores just in-frame clones and leaves some out. The sample contains about 160,000 clones, nearly 80% of which appear only once. Source material: PBMCs. The receptor set was obtained from a woman aged 45-65 years in good health and CMV-seropositive. Both conserved end residues are part of each CDR3.

v_call	cdr3_aa
TRBV27	CASHRDRAGTVPGELFF
TRBV21-1	CASSPWRGGEKLFF
TRBV18	CASSPPGLAGDTQYF
TRBV2	CASSPKGLPNTEAFF
TRBV6-1	CASSVGTGMYEQYF
TRBV19	CASSIVHRGLYNEQFF
TRBV4-1	CASSQDQTGFRTRAHNEQFF
TRBV5-1	CASSLGQGLTNEKLFF
TRBV10-2	CASSESSEKLFF
TRBV6-1	CASISGVSYEQYF
TRBV12-5	CASESGRGPEQYF
TRBV7-9	CASRASGSVWEQFF
TRBV19	CASSFRGGEDEQYF
TRBV5-1	CASSLDQVNEQFF
TRBV7-2	CASSPRTAAYEQYF
TRBV19	CASSPTDRSTTGELFF
TRBV18	CASSPTFSSVGEQYF
TRBV30	CAWSDGIPGNQPQHF
TRBV5-1	CASSPNIVGGDEQFF
TRBV7-9	CASSLVRQGEVAFF
TRBV10-2	CASSEPLGEQFF
TRBV18	CASSPPGQGGEQYF
TRBV2	CASSGGMSNQPQHF
TRBV30	CAWSVGSRRVSGNTIYF
TRBV7-8	CASSFHGGAGGELFF
TRBV7-8	CASSLLRRRETQYF
TRBV19	CASSILRGGELFF
TRBV7-9	CASSLAGTANTETFF
TRBV19	CASSRQGANTHTEAFF
TRBV27	CASRSAGQNDYEQYF
TRBV6-1	CASRQGVVDTEAFF
TRBV29-1	CSVDGAAGVLDTQYF
TRBV7-2	CASSLGLTGGLGETQYF
TRBV19	CASSIGGAEAFF
TRBV7-2	CASSRDRGINEQFF
TRBV9	CASSPRGGDGYTF
TRBV5-1	CATKPGRGGADEQYF
TRBV6-1	CASTLATLYEQYF
TRBV28	CASSSMWEGRDYGYTF
TRBV9	CASSGQGNYGYTF